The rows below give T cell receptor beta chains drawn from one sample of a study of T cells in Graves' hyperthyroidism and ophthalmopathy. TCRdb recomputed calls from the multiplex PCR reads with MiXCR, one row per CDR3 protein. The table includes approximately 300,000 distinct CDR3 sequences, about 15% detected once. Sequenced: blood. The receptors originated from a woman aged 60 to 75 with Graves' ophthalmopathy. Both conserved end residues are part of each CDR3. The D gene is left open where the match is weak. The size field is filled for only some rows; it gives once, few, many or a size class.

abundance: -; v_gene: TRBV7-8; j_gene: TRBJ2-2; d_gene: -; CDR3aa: CASSLRGETGELFF; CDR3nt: TGTGCCAGCAGCTTGAGAGGGGAAACCGGGGAGCTGTTTTTT
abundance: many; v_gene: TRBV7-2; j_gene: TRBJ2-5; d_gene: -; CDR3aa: CASSLFWGQETQYF; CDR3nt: TGTGCCAGCAGCTTATTTTGGGGGCAAGAGACCCAGTACTTC
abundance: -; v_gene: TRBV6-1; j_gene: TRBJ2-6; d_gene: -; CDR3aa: CASSWTHQVSGANVLTF; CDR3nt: TGTGCCAGCAGCTGGACCCACCAAGTCTCTGGGGCCAACGTCCTGACTTTC
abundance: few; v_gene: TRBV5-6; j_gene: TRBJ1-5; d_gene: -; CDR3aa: CASSLGMTRNQPQHF; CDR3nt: TGTGCCAGCAGCTTAGGAATGACCCGCAATCAGCCCCAGCATTTT
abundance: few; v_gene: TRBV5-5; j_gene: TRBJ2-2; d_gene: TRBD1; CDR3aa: CASTRTGGTGELFF; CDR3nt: TGTGCCAGCACCCGGACAGGGGGCACCGGGGAGCTGTTTTTT
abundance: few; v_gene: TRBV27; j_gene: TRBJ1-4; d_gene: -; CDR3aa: CASSLTRASWRVDDEKLFF; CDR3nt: TGTGCCAGCAGCCTCACCCGGGCCTCATGGAGGGTAGACGATGAAAAACTGTTTTTT
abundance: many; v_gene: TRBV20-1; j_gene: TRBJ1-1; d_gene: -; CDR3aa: CSARLAENTEAFF; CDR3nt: TGCAGTGCTAGATTGGCAGAGAACACTGAAGCTTTCTTT
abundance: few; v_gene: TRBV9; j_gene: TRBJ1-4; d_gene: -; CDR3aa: CASSVGGGKGEKLFF; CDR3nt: TGTGCCAGCAGCGTAGGAGGAGGAAAAGGTGAAAAACTGTTTTTT
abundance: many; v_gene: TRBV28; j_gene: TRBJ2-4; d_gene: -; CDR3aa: CASSYTGPPRNIQYF; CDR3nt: TGTGCCAGCAGTTACACCGGGCCTCCAAGGAACATTCAGTACTTC
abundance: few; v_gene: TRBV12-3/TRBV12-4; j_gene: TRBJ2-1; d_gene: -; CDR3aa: CASSLKLDSGEFF; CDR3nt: TGTGCCAGCAGTTTAAAACTGGACTCCGGGGAGTTCTTC
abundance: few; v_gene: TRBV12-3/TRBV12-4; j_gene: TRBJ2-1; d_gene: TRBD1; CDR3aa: CASSTGQGAGNEQFF; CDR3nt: TGTGCCAGCAGTACGGGACAGGGGGCGGGAAATGAGCAGTTCTTC
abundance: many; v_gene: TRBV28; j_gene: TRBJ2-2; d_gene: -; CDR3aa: CASTAGTGELFF; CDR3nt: TGTGCCAGCACGGCCGGCACCGGGGAGCTGTTTTTT
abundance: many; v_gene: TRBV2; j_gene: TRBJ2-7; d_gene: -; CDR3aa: CASSDPGTYEQYF; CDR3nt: TGTGCCAGCAGTGATCCAGGGACCTACGAGCAGTACTTC
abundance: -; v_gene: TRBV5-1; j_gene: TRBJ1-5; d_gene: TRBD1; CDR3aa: CASSLTGTGGNQPQHF; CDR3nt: TGCGCCAGCAGCTTAACCGGGACAGGGGGCAATCAGCCCCAGCATTTT
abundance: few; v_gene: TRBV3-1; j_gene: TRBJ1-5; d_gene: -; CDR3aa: CASSPRQSNQPQHF; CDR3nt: TGTGCCAGCAGCCCCCGACAGAGCAATCAGCCCCAGCATTTT
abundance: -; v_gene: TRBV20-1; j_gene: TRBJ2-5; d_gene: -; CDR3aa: CSAPDTYQETQYF; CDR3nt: TGCAGTGCACCTGATACCTACCAAGAGACCCAGTACTTC
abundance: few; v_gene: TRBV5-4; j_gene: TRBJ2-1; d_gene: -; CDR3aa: CASSWETRSYNEQFF; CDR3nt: TGTGCCAGCAGCTGGGAGACTAGGTCCTACAATGAGCAGTTCTTC
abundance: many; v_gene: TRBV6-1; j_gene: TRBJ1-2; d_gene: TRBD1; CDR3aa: CASSLGGYYGYTF; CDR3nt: TGTGCCAGCAGTTTAGGGGGCTACTATGGCTACACCTTC
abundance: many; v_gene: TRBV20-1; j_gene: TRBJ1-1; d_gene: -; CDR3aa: CSVQIGGRTEAFF; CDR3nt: TGCAGTGTCCAAATCGGGGGTAGGACTGAAGCTTTCTTT
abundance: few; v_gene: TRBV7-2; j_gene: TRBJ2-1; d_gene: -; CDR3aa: CASSLVLGSYNEQFF; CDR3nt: TGTGCCAGCAGCTTAGTTCTGGGTTCCTACAATGAGCAGTTCTTC
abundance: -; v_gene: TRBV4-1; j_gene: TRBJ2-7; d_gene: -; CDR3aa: CASSPSWDSLSYEQYF; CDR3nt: TGCGCCAGCAGCCCGTCTTGGGACTCGCTTTCCTACGAGCAGTACTTC
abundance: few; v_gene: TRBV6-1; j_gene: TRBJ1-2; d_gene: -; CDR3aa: CASSDPGSVAYGYTF; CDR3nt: TGTGCCAGCAGCGATCCCGGGTCAGTGGCATATGGCTACACCTTC
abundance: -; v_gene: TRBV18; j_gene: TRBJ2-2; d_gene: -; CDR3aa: CASSPNRAYSTGELFF; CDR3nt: TGTGCCAGCTCACCGAACAGGGCCTATTCCACCGGGGAGCTGTTTTTT
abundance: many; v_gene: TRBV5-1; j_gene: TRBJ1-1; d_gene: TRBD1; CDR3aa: CASSWSPGTGDTEAFF; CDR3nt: TGCGCCAGCAGCTGGAGCCCCGGGACAGGGGACACTGAAGCTTTCTTT
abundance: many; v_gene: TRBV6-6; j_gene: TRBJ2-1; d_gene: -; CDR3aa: CASSYSISSYNEQFF; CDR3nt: TGTGCCAGCAGTTACTCGATATCCTCATACAATGAGCAGTTCTTC
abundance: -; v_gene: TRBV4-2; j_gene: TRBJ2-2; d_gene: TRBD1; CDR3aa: CASTGTANTGELFF; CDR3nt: TGTGCCAGCACGGGGACAGCGAACACCGGGGAGCTGTTTTTT
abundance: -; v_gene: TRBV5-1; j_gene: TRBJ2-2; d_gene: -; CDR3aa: CASSMTGGYTGELFF; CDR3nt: TGCGCCAGCAGCATGACAGGCGGGTACACCGGGGAGCTGTTTTTT
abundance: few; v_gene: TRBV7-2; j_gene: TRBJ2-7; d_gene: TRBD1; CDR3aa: CAGSRDRSYEQYF; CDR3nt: TGTGCCGGCAGCCGGGACAGGTCCTACGAGCAGTACTTC
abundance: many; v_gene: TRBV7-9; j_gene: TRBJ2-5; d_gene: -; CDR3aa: CASSLAVAEKTQYF; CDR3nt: TGTGCCAGCAGCTTAGCGGTGGCAGAGAAGACCCAGTACTTC
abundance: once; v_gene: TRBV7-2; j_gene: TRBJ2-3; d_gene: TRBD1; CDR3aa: CASSLRQGATDTQYF; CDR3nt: TGTGCCAGCAGCTTACGCCAGGGGGCAACAGATACGCAGTATTTT
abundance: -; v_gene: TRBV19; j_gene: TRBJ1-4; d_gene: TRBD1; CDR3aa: CASSPRQGNEKLFF; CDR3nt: TGTGCCAGTAGCCCACGACAGGGAAATGAAAAACTGTTTTTT
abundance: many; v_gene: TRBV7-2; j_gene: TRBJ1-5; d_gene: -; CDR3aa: CASSSPGGRANQPQHF; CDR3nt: TGTGCCAGCAGCTCCCCGGGGGGCAGGGCGAATCAGCCCCAGCATTTT
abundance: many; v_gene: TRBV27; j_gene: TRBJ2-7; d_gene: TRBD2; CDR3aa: CASSLTGVAGGYEQYF; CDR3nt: TGTGCCAGCAGCCTAACCGGGGTAGCGGGAGGGTACGAGCAGTACTTC
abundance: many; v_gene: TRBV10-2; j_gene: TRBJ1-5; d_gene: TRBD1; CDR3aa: CASSTGQGQPQHF; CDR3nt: TGCGCCAGCAGTACTGGACAGGGTCAGCCCCAGCATTTT
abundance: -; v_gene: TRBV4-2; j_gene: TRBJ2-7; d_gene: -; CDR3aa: CASSQDGIYEQYF; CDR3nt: TGTGCCAGCAGCCAAGATGGGATCTACGAGCAGTACTTC
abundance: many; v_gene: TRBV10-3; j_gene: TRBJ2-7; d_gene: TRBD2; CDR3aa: CAISDSSGRAPYEQYF; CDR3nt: TGTGCCATCAGTGACTCTAGCGGGAGGGCCCCCTACGAGCAGTACTTC
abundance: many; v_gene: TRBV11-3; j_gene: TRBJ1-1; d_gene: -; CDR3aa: CASSSERGTEAFF; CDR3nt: TGTGCCAGCAGTTCAGAACGGGGCACTGAAGCTTTCTTT
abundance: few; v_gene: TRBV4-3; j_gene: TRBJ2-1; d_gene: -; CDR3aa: CASSQTVVRNEQFF; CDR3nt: TGCGCCAGCAGCCAAACAGTGGTGCGGAATGAGCAGTTCTTC
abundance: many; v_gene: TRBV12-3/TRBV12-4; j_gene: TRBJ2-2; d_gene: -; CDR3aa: CASSRPMTGIFGELFF; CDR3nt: TGTGCCAGCAGTCGGCCGATGACAGGAATCTTCGGGGAGCTGTTTTTT
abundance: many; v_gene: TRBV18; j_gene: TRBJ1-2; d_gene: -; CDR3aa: CASSPQGPGYTF; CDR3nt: TGTGCCAGCTCACCACAGGGGCCTGGCTACACCTTC
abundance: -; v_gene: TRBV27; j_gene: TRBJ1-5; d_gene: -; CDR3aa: CASSPETDQPQHF; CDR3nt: TGTGCCAGCAGTCCAGAAACCGATCAGCCCCAGCATTTT
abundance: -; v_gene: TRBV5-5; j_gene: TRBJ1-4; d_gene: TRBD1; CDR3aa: CASSPRDSNEKLFF; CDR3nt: TGTGCCAGCAGCCCCCGGGACAGCAATGAAAAACTGTTTTTT
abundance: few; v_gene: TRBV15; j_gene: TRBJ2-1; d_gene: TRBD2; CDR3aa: CATSRPGTSGTVEQFF; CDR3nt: TGTGCCACCAGCAGACCCGGGACTAGCGGGACGGTTGAGCAGTTCTTC
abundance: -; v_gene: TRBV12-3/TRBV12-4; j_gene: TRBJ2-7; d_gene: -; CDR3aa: CASSGGWGRAYEQYF; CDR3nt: TGTGCCAGCAGTGGGGGATGGGGGAGAGCCTACGAGCAGTACTTC
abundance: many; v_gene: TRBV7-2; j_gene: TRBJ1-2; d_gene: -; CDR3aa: CASSRAGTQHGYTF; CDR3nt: TGTGCCAGCAGCCGAGCCGGGACACAACATGGCTACACCTTC
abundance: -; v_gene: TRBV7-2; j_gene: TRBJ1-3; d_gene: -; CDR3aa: CASSLVGGPSGNTIYF; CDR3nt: TGTGCCAGCAGCTTAGTGGGGGGCCCCTCTGGAAACACCATATATTTT
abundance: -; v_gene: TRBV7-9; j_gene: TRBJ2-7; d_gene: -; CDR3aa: CASSPQGASGIRYEQYF; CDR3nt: TGTGCCAGCAGCCCCCAGGGGGCTAGCGGGATCCGCTACGAGCAGTACTTC
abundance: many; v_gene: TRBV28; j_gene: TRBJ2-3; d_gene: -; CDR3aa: CASASPGAGGTDTQYF; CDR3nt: TGTGCCAGCGCCTCACCGGGGGCAGGGGGCACAGATACGCAGTATTTT
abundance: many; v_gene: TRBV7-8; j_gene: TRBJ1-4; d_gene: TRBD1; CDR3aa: CASSPGGQNNEKLFF; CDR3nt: TGTGCCAGCAGCCCTGGGGGACAGAATAATGAAAAACTGTTTTTT
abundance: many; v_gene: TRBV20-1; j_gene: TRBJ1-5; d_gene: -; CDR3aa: CSARSGYSNQPQHF; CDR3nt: TGCAGTGCTAGGAGCGGCTATAGCAATCAGCCCCAGCATTTT
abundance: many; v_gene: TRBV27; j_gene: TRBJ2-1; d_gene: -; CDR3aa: CASSLSGGYLPPYNEQFF; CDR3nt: TGTGCCAGCAGTTTATCGGGGGGCTACCTTCCCCCCTACAATGAGCAGTTCTTC
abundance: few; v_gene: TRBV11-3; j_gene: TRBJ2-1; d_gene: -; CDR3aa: CASSEPGQTDEQFF; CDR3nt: TGTGCCAGCAGTGAACCCGGACAGACCGATGAGCAGTTCTTC
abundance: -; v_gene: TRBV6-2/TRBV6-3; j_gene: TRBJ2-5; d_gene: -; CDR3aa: CASSYIPGTWGETQYF; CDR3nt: TGTGCCAGCAGTTACATACCCGGGACGTGGGGGGAGACCCAGTACTTC